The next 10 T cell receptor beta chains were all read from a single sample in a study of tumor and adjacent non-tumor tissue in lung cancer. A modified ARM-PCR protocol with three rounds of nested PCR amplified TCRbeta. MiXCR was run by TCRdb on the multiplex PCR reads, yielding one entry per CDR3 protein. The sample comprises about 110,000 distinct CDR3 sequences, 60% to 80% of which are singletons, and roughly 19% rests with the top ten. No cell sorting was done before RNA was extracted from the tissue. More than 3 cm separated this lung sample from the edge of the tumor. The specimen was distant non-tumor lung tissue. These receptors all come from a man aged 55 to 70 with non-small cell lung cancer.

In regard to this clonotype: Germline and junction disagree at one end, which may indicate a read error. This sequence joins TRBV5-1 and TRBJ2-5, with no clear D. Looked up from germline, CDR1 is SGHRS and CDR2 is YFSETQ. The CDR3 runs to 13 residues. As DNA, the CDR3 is TGCGCCAGCAGTTTGGAGAAACAAGAGACCCAGTACTTC. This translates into CASSLEKQETQYF.

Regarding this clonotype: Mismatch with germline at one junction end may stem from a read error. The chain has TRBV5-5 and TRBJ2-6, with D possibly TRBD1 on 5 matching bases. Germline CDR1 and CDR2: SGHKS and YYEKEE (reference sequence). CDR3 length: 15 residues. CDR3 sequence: CASSWIVSGANVLTF. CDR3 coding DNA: TGTGCCAGCAGCTGGATAGTCTCTGGGGCCAACGTCCTGACATTC. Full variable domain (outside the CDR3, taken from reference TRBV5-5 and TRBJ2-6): DAGVTQSPTHLIKTRGQQVTLRCSPISGHKSVSWYQQVLGQGPQFIFQYYEKEERGRGNFPDRFSARQFPNYSSELNVNALLLGDSALYLCASSWIVSGANVLTFGAGSRLTVL.

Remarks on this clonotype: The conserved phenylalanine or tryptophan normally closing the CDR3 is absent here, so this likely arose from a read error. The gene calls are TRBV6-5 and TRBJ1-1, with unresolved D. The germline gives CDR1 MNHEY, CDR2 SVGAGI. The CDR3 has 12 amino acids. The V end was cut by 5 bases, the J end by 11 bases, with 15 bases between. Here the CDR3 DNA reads TGTGCCAGCAGTGTATCAGCGTTGCCGGCTTTCTAT. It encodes CASSVSALPAFY.

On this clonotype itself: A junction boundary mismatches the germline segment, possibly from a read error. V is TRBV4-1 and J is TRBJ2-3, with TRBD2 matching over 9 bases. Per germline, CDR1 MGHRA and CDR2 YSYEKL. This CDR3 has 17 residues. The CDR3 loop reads CASSQPGLAGTTDTHYF. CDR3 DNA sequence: TGCGCCAGCAGCCAGCCGGGGCTAGCGGGGACCACAGATACGCATTATTTT.

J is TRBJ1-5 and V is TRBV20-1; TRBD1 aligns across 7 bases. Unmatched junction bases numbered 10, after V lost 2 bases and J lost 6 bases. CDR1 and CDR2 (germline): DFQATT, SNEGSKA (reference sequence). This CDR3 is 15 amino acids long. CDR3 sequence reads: CSARPTGQYGQPQHF. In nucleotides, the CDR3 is TGCAGTGCTAGACCGACAGGGCAGTACGGTCAGCCCCAGCATTTT.

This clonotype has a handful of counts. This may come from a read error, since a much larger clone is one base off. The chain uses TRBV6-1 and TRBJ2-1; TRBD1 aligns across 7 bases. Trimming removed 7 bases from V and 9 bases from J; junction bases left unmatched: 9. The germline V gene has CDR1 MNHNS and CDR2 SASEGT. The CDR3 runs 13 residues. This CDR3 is CASTELDRSEQFF. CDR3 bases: TGTGCCAGCACCGAGCTGGACAGGAGTGAGCAGTTCTTC.

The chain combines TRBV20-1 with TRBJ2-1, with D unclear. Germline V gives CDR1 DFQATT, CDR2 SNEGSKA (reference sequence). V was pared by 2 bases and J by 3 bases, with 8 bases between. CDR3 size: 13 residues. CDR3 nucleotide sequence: TGCAGTGCTAGAACTACCGACTACAATGAGCAGTTCTTC. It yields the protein CSARTTDYNEQFF.

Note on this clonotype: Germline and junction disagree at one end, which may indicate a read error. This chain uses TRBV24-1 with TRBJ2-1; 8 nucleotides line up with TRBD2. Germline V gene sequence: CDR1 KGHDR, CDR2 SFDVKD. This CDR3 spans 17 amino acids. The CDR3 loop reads CATSDQLAESSYNEQLF. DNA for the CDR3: TGTGCCACCAGTGATCAACTAGCGGAGAGCTCCTACAATGAGCAGCTCTTC.

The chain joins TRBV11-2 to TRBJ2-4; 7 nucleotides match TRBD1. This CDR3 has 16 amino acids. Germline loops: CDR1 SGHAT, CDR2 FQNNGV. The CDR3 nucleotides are TGTACCATCAGCTTAGAGCCAGGGGGATTCAAAAACATTCAGTACTTC. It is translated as CTISLEPGGFKNIQYF.

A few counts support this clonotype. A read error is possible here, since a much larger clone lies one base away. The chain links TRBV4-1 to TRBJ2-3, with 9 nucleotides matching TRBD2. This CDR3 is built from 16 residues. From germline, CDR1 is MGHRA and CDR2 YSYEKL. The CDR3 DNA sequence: TGCACCAGCAGCCAAGATTGGGGCGGGGGGGCAGATACGCAGTATTTT. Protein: CTSSQDWGGGADTQYF.